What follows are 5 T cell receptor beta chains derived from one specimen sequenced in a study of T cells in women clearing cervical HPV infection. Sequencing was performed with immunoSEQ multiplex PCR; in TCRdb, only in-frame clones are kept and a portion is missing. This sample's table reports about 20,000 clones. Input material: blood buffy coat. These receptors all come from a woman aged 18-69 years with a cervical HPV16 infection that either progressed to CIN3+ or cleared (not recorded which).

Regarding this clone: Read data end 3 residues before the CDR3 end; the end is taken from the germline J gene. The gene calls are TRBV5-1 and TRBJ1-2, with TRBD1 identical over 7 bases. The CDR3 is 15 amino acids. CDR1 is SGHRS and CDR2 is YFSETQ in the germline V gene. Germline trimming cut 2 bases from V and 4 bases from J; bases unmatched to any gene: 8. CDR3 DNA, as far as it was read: TGCGCCAGCAGCTTAGGGACAGCTAGGCGCTATGGC. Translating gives CASSLGTARRYG. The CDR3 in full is CASSLGTARRYGYTF. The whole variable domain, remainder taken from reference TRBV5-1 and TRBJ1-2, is KAGVTQTPRYLIKTRGQQVTLSCSPISGHRSVSWYQQTPGQGLQFLFEYFSETQRNKGNFPGRFSGRQFSNSRSEMNVSTLELGDSALYLCASSLGTARRYGYTFGSGTRLTVV.

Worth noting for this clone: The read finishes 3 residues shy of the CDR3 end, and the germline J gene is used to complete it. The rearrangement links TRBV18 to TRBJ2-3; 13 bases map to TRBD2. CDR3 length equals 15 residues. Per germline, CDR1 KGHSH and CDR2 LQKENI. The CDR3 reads CASSLGLAGEETQYF. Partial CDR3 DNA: TGTGCCAGCTCACTCGGACTAGCGGGGGAAGAGACG.

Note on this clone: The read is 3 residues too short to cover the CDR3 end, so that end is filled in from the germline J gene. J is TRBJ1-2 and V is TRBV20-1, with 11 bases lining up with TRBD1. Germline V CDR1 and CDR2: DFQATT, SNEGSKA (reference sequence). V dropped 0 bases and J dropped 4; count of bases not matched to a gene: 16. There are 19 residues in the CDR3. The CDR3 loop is CSARDIRPGTGGLGYGYTF. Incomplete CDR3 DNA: TGCAGTGCTAGAGATATTAGGCCCGGGACAGGGGGGCTCGGCTATGGC.

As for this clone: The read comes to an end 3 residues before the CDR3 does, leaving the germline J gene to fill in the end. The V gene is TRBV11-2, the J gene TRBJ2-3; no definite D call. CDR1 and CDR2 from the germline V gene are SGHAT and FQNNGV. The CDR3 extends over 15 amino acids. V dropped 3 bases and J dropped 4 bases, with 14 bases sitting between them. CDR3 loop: CASSFRLETADTQYF. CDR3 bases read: TGTGCCAGCAGCTTTCGGCTAGAGACCGCAGATACG.

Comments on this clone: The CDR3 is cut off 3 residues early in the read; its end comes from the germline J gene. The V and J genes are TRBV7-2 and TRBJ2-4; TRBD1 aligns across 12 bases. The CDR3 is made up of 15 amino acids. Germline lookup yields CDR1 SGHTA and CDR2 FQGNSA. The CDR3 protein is CASSSSGQGAQYQYF. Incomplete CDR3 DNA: TGTGCCAGCAGCTCCTCGGGACAGGGGGCCCAATAT.